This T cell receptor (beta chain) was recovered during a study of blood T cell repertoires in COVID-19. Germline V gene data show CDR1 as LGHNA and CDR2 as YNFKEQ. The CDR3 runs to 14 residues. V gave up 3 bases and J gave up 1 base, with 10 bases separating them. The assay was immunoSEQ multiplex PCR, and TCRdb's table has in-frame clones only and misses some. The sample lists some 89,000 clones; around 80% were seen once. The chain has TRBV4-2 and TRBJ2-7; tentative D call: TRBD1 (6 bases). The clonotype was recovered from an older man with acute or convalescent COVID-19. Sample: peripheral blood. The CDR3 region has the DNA TGTGCCAGCAGCCAGGACAGTGGGTCCTACGAGCAGTACGTC. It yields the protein CASSQDSGSYEQYV.